These T cell receptor beta chains were read from a single sample in a study of T cell changes during pregnancy in multiple sclerosis. Data came from immunoSEQ multiplex PCR; TCRdb stores just in-frame clones and leaves some out. The sample includes 50,000 to 70,000 clones, approximately 92% of them seen just once. The source was peripheral blood, collected in the first trimester of pregnancy. These receptors all come from a female donor with multiple sclerosis, enrolled in a pregnancy study. CDR3s include the opening cysteine and the closing phenylalanine or tryptophan. Fields, in order: V gene, D gene, CDR3 length, clone size, J gene, CDR3 protein, CDR3 DNA. D genes are given only for firm matches. The size of a clone is reported for some rows only, either as once, few or many, or as a class for expanded clones.

TRBV2,NA,15,NA,TRBJ1-1,CASSDQGLLNTEAFF,TGTGCCAGCAGTGACCAGGGCTTACTGAACACTGAAGCTTTCTTT
TRBV2,TRBD1,13,NA,TRBJ2-7,CANSRGQGYEQYF,TGTGCCAACTCCAGGGGGCAGGGTTACGAGCAGTACTTC
TRBV7-9,TRBD1,13,NA,TRBJ1-6,CASSFDRDLFLHF,TGTGCCAGCAGCTTTGACAGGGATTTGTTCCTCCACTTT
TRBV9,NA,15,NA,TRBJ1-1,CASSVGPGGLTEAFF,TGTGCCAGCAGCGTAGGTCCGGGGGGCTTAACTGAAGCTTTCTTT
TRBV7-2,NA,14,NA,TRBJ1-5,CASSDRRDNQPQHF,TGTGCCAGCAGCGATCGGAGGGATAATCAGCCCCAGCATTTT
TRBV11-2,NA,12,once,TRBJ2-2,CASSLATGELFF,TGTGCCAGCAGCTTAGCGACCGGGGAGCTGTTTTTT
TRBV7-8,NA,11,NA,TRBJ2-7,CASSASYEQYF,TGTGCCAGCAGCGCCAGCTACGAGCAGTACTTC
TRBV9,TRBD1,14,once,TRBJ2-7,CASSPRQGSWEQYF,TGTGCCAGCAGCCCCCGACAGGGATCGTGGGAGCAGTACTTC
TRBV5-1,TRBD1,16,NA,TRBJ2-7,CASSDGPGQGAYEQYF,TGCGCCAGCAGCGATGGTCCGGGACAGGGGGCCTACGAGCAGTACTTC
TRBV12-5,NA,14,NA,TRBJ2-7,CASGPQGGTGEQYF,TGTGCTAGTGGCCCCCAGGGGGGGACAGGCGAGCAGTACTTC
TRBV6-5,TRBD1,13,NA,TRBJ1-2,CASRSDRAYGYTF,TGTGCCAGCAGATCGGACAGGGCGTATGGCTACACCTTC
TRBV6-5,TRBD1,15,NA,TRBJ2-7,CASREIWDSSYEQYF,TGTGCCAGCAGGGAGATCTGGGACAGCTCCTACGAGCAGTACTTC